The 27 T cell receptor beta chains below come from one sample, sequenced in a study of T cell changes during pregnancy in multiple sclerosis. The protocol was immunoSEQ multiplex PCR, while the TCRdb copy is restricted to in-frame clones and leaves out a portion. The sample contains tens of thousands of clones, 90% of which appear only once. This sample comprised peripheral blood, obtained in the first trimester of pregnancy. All receptors derive from a female donor in good health, enrolled as a control in a pregnancy study.

In this sample, this clone turned up a few times. The rearrangement uses TRBV9 and TRBJ2-1, with D tentatively TRBD2 (5 bases). Germline V gene data show CDR1 as SGDLS and CDR2 as YYNGEE. The CDR3 consists of 15 residues. The V and J ends lost 4 bases and 6 bases respectively, with 17 bases between them. The chain's CDR3 is CASSTNGVRGNEQFF. CDR3 sequence (DNA): TGTGCCAGCAGCACGAACGGGGTCCGCGGCAATGAGCAGTTCTTC.

The chain joins TRBV2 to TRBJ2-2; TRBD2 matches 7 bases. Germline CDR1 and CDR2: SNHLY and FYNNEI. This CDR3 has 14 amino acids. The junction had 5 bases not matched to a gene; V was cut back by 4 bases and J by 6 bases. The CDR3 reads CASSVTSESGELFF. For the CDR3, the DNA is TGTGCCAGCAGTGTTACTAGCGAATCCGGGGAGCTGTTTTTT.

J is TRBJ2-7 and V is TRBV6-1; 10 nucleotides line up with TRBD2. The CDR3 runs 18 residues. The V gene's germline CDR1 is MNHNS and CDR2 SASEGT. The V segment lost 0 bases and the J segment 3 bases; nucleotides outside the gene matches: 11. The chain's CDR3 is CASSEAILAGMTIYEQYF. The CDR3 DNA reads TGTGCCAGCAGTGAAGCGATACTAGCGGGGATGACCATCTACGAGCAGTACTTC.

The V and J genes are TRBV5-4 and TRBJ2-3, with TRBD2 matching over 13 bases. J gave up 6 bases and V 4 bases, and 11 bases lay outside the gene matches. Germline V gene data show CDR1 as SGHNT and CDR2 as YYREEE (reference sequence). The CDR3 has 17 amino acids. This CDR3 reads CASSDRRLAGGRDTQYF. The CDR3 nucleotides are TGTGCCAGCAGCGATCGACGACTAGCGGGGGGCCGGGATACGCAGTATTTT.

The chain has TRBV5-8 and TRBJ2-7; 7 bases are a match to TRBD1. CDR1 is SGHTS and CDR2 is YDEGEE in the germline V gene. With 4 bases clipped from V and 0 bases from J, the junction kept 10 bases outside the gene matches. The CDR3 has 16 residues. CDR3 sequence reads: CASSPRGTAGSYEQYF. CDR3 DNA: TGTGCCAGCAGCCCCAGGGGGACAGCAGGCTCCTACGAGCAGTACTTC.

The V gene is TRBV6-1, the J gene TRBJ2-7; 10 bases align to TRBD1. The ends lost 4 bases at V and 5 bases at J; junction bases unmatched: 5. This CDR3 spans 14 amino acids. CDR1 and CDR2 (germline): MNHNS, SASEGT. The CDR3 here is CASSGGQGLNEQYF. The CDR3 bases are TGTGCCAGCAGTGGGGGACAGGGGCTGAACGAGCAGTACTTC.

There are a few counts of this clone. CDR3 in amino acids: CASSQGQNTEAFF. Here the CDR3 DNA reads TGCGCCAGCAGCCAGGGACAGAACACTGAAGCTTTCTTT. V usage is TRBV4-1 and J usage is TRBJ1-1; D is possibly TRBD1 (6 bases). The V gene's germline CDR1 is MGHRA and CDR2 YSYEKL. V lost 3 bases and J 1 base, leaving 6 bases between the germline ends. The length of the CDR3 is 13 residues.

The chain carries TRBV30 and TRBJ2-1; D might be TRBD1 (6 bases). Per germline, CDR1 GTSNPN and CDR2 SVGIG (reference sequence). CDR3 length: 14 residues. Trimming left V 2 bases short and J 5 bases short, with 13 bases between. The CDR3 DNA follows: TGTGCCTGGAGTCCCTGGGACAACAACAATGAGCAGTTCTTC. Its translation is CAWSPWDNNNEQFF.

This clone was observed a few times. The chain is built from TRBV19 and TRBJ1-1; no reliable D call. V was trimmed by 3 bases and J by 7 bases, leaving 12 bases between them. CDR1 and CDR2 from the germline V gene are LNHDA and SQIVND (reference sequence). The length of the CDR3 is 13 residues. The DNA of the CDR3 is TGTGCCAGTAGTATCCCTGGGGAGGGTGAAGCTTTCTTT. It specifies CASSIPGEGEAFF.

The rearrangement joins TRBV5-4 to TRBJ2-1; D is possibly TRBD1 (6 bases). CDR3 length: 12 amino acids. Per the germline V gene, CDR1 is SGHNT and CDR2 is YYREEE (reference sequence). The germline V and J ends were trimmed by 4 bases and 5 bases, with 7 bases remaining between them. The CDR3 bases are TGTGCCAGCAGCAGACAGGACAATGAGCAGTTCTTC. Translated: CASSRQDNEQFF.

The rearrangement links TRBV6-4 to TRBJ2-6, with a possible D match to TRBD1 (6 bases). The V gene lost 5 bases and the J gene lost 2 bases, with 13 bases spanning the gap. The germline CDR1 and CDR2 sequences are MRHNA and SNTAGT. This CDR3 is built from 16 residues. CDR3 sequence: CASSLLTGTGANVLTF. DNA of the CDR3: TGTGCCAGCAGTCTATTAACAGGGACTGGGGCCAACGTCCTGACTTTC.

This clone was counted a single time. This chain joins TRBV7-9 and TRBJ2-3; D might be TRBD1 (6 bases). The V gene lost 1 base and the J gene lost 6 bases, with 14 bases spanning the gap. The CDR3 runs to 15 residues. Germline CDR1 and CDR2: SEHNR and FQNEAQ (reference sequence). The CDR3 nucleotides are TGTGCCAGCAGCTTAGAGGGGACACCCTACGATACGCAGTATTTT. Encoded protein: CASSLEGTPYDTQYF.

V and J are TRBV9 and TRBJ1-2; TRBD1 matches at 7 bases. The CDR3 runs 14 residues. Germline V CDR1 and CDR2: SGDLS, YYNGEE. Trimming took 4 bases from V and 8 from J; bases not matched to a gene: 11. CDR3 sequence (DNA): TGTGCCAGCAGCCTAGCAATGACAGGGAGCGGCTACACCTTC. Its translation is CASSLAMTGSGYTF.

V is TRBV27 and J is TRBJ2-7; D perhaps matches TRBD1 (6 bases). The V gene lost 6 bases and the J gene lost 0 bases, with 18 bases spanning the gap. From germline, CDR1 is MNHEY and CDR2 SMNVEV (reference sequence). This CDR3 is built from 16 residues. CDR3 residues: CASRFTTGTSSYEQYF. The CDR3 nucleotides read TGTGCCAGCAGGTTCACCACCGGGACAAGCTCCTACGAGCAGTACTTC.

V is TRBV10-3 and J is TRBJ2-7; maybe TRBD1 (6 bases). Trimming removed 3 bases from V and 3 bases from J, with 12 bases in between. This CDR3 has 14 residues. Germline CDR1 ENHRY, CDR2 SYGVKD. The CDR3 spells CAISEAGVNYEQYF. DNA of the CDR3: TGTGCCATCAGTGAAGCAGGGGTAAACTACGAGCAGTACTTC.

The chain recombines TRBV5-1 with TRBJ1-2; perhaps TRBD1 as D (6 bases). CDR1 and CDR2 (germline): SGHRS, YFSETQ. The CDR3 is 14 amino acids. V was cut by 4 bases and J by 1 base, with 11 bases left in between. The CDR3 bases are TGCGCCAGCAGCGCGGACAGACTTAACTATGGCTACACCTTC. Encoded protein: CASSADRLNYGYTF.

The DNA of the CDR3 is TGTGCCAGCAGCGAGAGCCTATCGCATGGGGGGACGGATAACAATGAGCAGTTCTTC. This encodes CASSESLSHGGTDNNEQFF. J is TRBJ2-1 and V is TRBV11-2, with a possible D match to TRBD2 (6 bases). Between the trimmed V and J ends, which lost 5 bases and 5 bases, there was a span of 28 bases. The CDR3 runs to 19 residues. Germline CDR1 is SGHAT and CDR2 is FQNNGV.

This chain connects TRBV15 to TRBJ1-1, with D maybe TRBD1 (6 bases). This CDR3 is 13 amino acids long. Germline loops: CDR1 LNHNV, CDR2 YYDKDF (reference sequence). The V gene lost 6 bases and the J gene lost 5 bases, with 13 bases spanning the gap. The CDR3 sequence is CATRAPGETEAFF. The CDR3, as DNA: TGTGCCACCAGGGCCCCAGGGGAAACTGAAGCTTTCTTT.

The V call is TRBV6-6, the J call TRBJ2-1, with TRBD2 matching over 14 bases. This CDR3 has 15 residues. V trimming: 5 bases; J trimming: 6 bases; junction bases outside the gene matches: 3. Germline CDR1 and CDR2: MNHNY and SVGAGI (reference sequence). The CDR3 reads CASSPGTSGGNEQFF. The CDR3 DNA sequence: TGTGCCAGCAGTCCCGGGACTAGCGGGGGCAATGAGCAGTTCTTC.

The chain couples TRBV6-5 to TRBJ2-2, with D uncertain. Trimming removed 2 bases at V and 2 bases at J, with 12 bases between. Germline V gene sequence: CDR1 MNHEY, CDR2 SVGAGI. The CDR3 length is 16 residues. Here the CDR3 reads CASSYGGDYNTGELFF. The DNA of the CDR3 is TGTGCCAGCAGTTACGGTGGAGATTACAACACCGGGGAGCTGTTTTTT.

The V gene is TRBV4-2, the J gene TRBJ2-7, with D maybe TRBD2 (5 bases). The CDR3 runs 16 residues. Germline V gives CDR1 LGHNA, CDR2 YNFKEQ. V was cut by 4 bases and J by 3 bases, with 19 bases left in between. CDR3 coding DNA: TGTGCCAGCAGCCGAGATGGAGGAAGGAATGGCTACGAGCAGTACTTC. Protein product: CASSRDGGRNGYEQYF.

The V call is TRBV2, the J call TRBJ2-2; 9 nucleotides line up with TRBD2. V gave up 4 bases and J gave up 7 bases; unmatched junction bases: 4. The CDR3 totals 14 residues. The germline V gene has CDR1 SNHLY and CDR2 FYNNEI. The CDR3 loop reads CASSGGLASGELFF. CDR3 bases: TGTGCCAGCAGTGGGGGACTAGCTAGCGGGGAGCTGTTTTTT.

The CDR3 here is CASSQDYGGVMGNTIYF. CDR3 in DNA: TGCGCCAGCAGCCAAGATTACGGGGGAGTGATGGGAAACACCATATATTTT. The rearrangement links TRBV4-3 to TRBJ1-3, with D possibly TRBD1 on 5 matching bases. The V end was cut by 0 bases, the J end by 4 bases, with 16 bases between. Per germline, CDR1 LGHNA and CDR2 YSLEER. This CDR3 contains 17 residues.

The rearrangement joins TRBV7-2 to TRBJ1-6; 8 bases are a match to TRBD1. The CDR3 totals 17 residues. Germline CDR1 SGHTA, CDR2 FQGNSA. With V trimmed by 1 base and J by 8 bases, 10 bases remained unmatched. The CDR3, as DNA: TGTGCCAGCAGCTTAGTAGTGGGAACAGGGGGTTATTCACCCCTCCACTTT. Translated, it gives CASSLVVGTGGYSPLHF.

The chain recombines TRBV6-5 with TRBJ2-5, with TRBD2 matching 11 bases. Germline CDR1 and CDR2: MNHEY and SVGAGI. V shed 6 bases and J 5 bases; nucleotides not matched to a gene: 8. The CDR3 has 15 amino acids. The CDR3 loop is CASSSSGGPGETQYF. In DNA form, the CDR3 reads TGTGCCAGCAGCTCTAGCGGGGGGCCGGGGGAGACCCAGTACTTC.

The chain links TRBV13 to TRBJ1-2; D call uncertain. The ends were cut back, 0 bases at V and 4 bases at J, with 9 bases in the middle. The CDR3 spans 14 residues. The germline gives CDR1 PRHDT, CDR2 FYEKMQ (reference sequence). The CDR3 is CASSLGSEGYGYTF. CDR3 sequence (DNA): TGTGCCAGCAGCTTAGGCAGTGAGGGCTATGGCTACACCTTC. Drawing the rest from reference TRBV13 and TRBJ1-2, the complete variable domain is AAGVIQSPRHLIKEKRETATLKCYPIPRHDTVYWYQQGPGQDPQFLISFYEKMQSDKGSIPDRFSAQQFSDYHSELNMSSLELGDSALYFCASSLGSEGYGYTFGSGTRLTVV.

The genes are TRBV7-6 and TRBJ2-1; 9 nucleotides align to TRBD1. This CDR3 is 15 amino acids long. CDR1 is SGHVS, CDR2 FNYEAQ, per germline. V lost 5 bases and J lost 8; bases outside the gene matches: 10. The CDR3 DNA follows: TGTGCCAGCAGCCCGGGACAGGGTGTTTTGGATGAGCAGTTCTTC. Its protein product is CASSPGQGVLDEQFF.